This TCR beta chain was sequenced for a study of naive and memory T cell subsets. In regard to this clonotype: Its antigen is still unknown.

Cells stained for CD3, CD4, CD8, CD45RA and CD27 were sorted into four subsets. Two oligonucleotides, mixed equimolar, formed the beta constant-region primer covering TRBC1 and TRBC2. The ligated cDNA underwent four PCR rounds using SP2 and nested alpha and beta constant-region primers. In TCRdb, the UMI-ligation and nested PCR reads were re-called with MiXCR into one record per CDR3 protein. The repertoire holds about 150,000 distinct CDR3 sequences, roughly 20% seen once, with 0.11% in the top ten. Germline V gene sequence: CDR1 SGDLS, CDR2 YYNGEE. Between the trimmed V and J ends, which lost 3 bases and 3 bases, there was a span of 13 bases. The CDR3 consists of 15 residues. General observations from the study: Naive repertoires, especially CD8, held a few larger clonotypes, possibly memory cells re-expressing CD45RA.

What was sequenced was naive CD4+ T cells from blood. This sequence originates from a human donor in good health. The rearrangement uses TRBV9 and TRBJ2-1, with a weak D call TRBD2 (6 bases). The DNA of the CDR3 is TGTGCCAGCAGCGCCGCCGGGACTTTCTACAATGAGCAGTTCTTC. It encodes CASSAAGTFYNEQFF. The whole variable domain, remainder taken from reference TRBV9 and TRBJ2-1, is DSGVTQTPKHLITATGQRVTLRCSPRSGDLSVYWYQQSLDQGLQFLIQYYNGEERAKGNILERFSAQQFPDLHSELNLSSLELGDSALYFCASSAAGTFYNEQFFGPGTRLTVL.